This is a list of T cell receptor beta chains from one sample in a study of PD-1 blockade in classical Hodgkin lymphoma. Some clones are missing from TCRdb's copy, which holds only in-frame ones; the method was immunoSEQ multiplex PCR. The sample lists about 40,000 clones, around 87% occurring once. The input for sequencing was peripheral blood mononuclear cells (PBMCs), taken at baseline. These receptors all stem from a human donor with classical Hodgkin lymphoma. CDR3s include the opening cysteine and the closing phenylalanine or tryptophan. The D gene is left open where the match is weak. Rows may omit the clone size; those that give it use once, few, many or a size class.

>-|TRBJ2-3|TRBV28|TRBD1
TGTGCCAGCAGTCCCGGGACAGGGGGCACAGATACGCAGTATTTT
CASSPGTGGTDTQYF
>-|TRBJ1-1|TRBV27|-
TGTGCCAGCAGTCCGCTGGGACTCCGAGGGAACACTGAAGCTTTCTTT
CASSPLGLRGNTEAFF
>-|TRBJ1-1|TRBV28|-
TGTGCCAGCAGTAATACACCGGGCTCCAGAGACACTGAAGCTTTCTTT
CASSNTPGSRDTEAFF
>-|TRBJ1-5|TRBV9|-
TGTGCCAGCAGCCCTAACGGGGGGGCAAATCAGCCCCAGCATTTT
CASSPNGGANQPQHF
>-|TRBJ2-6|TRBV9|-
TGTGCCAGCAGCGTACTTTCAGGGGCCAACGTCCTGACTTTC
CASSVLSGANVLTF
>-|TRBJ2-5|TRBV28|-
TGTGCCAGCAGTTTTTCTGTACAGGCCCACCAAGAGACCCAGTACTTC
CASSFSVQAHQETQYF
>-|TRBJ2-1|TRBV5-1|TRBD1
TGCGCCAGCAGCTTGGTTTGGACAGGGGAAGCCTCCTACAATGAGCAGTTCTTC
CASSLVWTGEASYNEQFF
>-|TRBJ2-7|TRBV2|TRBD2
TGTGCCAGCGGAACCGGGACTAGCGTCCACGAGCAGTACTTC
CASGTGTSVHEQYF
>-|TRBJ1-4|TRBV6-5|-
TGTGCCAGCAGTTCCGGAGGGAGACTAAATGAAAAACTGTTTTTT
CASSSGGRLNEKLFF
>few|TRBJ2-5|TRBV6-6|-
TGTGCCAGCAGTTACTCCCAGCGCCGAGAGACCCAGTACTTC
CASSYSQRRETQYF
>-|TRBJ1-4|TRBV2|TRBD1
TGTGCCAGCAGAGGGACAGAGAATGAAAAACTGTTTTTT
CASRGTENEKLFF
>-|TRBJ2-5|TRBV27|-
TGTGCCAGCAGACGACAGGGAGGAGAGACCCAGTACTTC
CASRRQGGETQYF
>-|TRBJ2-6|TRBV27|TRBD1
TGTGCCAGCAGCATTACAGGGGGCTCTGGGGCCAACGTCCTGACTTTC
CASSITGGSGANVLTF
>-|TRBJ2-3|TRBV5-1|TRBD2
TGCGCCAGCAGCAGCGGGGGAAGCACAGATACGCAGTATTTT
CASSSGGSTDTQYF
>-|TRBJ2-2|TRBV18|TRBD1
TGTGCCAGCTCACCATCTAGGACAGGGCTAACCGGGGAGCTGTTTTTT
CASSPSRTGLTGELFF
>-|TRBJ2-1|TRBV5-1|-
TGCGCCAGCAGCCTAGGGACTTCGAATGAGCAGTTCTTC
CASSLGTSNEQFF
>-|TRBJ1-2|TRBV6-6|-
TGTGCCAGCAGTTACCTCAGGGACCTCTATGGCTACACCTTC
CASSYLRDLYGYTF
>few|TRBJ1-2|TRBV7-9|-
TGTGCCAGCAGCTTAACAGGGCGCGCATATGGCTACACCTTC
CASSLTGRAYGYTF
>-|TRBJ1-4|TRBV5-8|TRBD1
TGTGCCAGCTTAGGACGTCGGGTCAGGATGGGGACAGTGGGTGAAAAACTGTTTTTT
CASLGRRVRMGTVGEKLFF
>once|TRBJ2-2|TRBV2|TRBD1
TGTGCCAGCAGAGACTTAGGACAGGGGGCTACGTTGGGGACCGGGGAGCTGTTTTTT
CASRDLGQGATLGTGELFF
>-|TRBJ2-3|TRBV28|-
TGTGCCAGCAGTTTCAGCGGCGCCGGCACAGATACGCAGTATTTT
CASSFSGAGTDTQYF
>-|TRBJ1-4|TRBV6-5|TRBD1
TGTGCCAGCAGATATACAGGGGCACGGGATGAAAAACTGTTTTTT
CASRYTGARDEKLFF
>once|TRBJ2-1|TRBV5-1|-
TGCGCCAGCACCCCCTTGGGCTCCTACAATGAGCAGTTCTTC
CASTPLGSYNEQFF
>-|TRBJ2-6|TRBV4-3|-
TGCGCCAGCAGCCAAGATAGGGCTGCTGGGGCCAACGTCCTGACTTTC
CASSQDRAAGANVLTF
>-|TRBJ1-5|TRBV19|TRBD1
TGTGCCAAGTGGACAGGGACGAGCAATCAGCCCCAGCATTTT
CAKWTGTSNQPQHF
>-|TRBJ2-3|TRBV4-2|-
TGTGCCAGCAGCCAAGCTCGGGGGGCCGGGGATACGCAGTATTTT
CASSQARGAGDTQYF
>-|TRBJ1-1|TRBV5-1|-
TGCGCCAGCAGCTGGGGGACAAGCGGATTTTTGGCTTTCTTT
CASSWGTSGFLAFF
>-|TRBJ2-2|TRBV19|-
TGTGTCTCCCAGTCGAACACCGGGGAGCTGTTTTTT
CVSQSNTGELFF
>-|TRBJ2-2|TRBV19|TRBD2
TGTGCCAGTAGTATGGGGAGGGCGTTGTCCGGGGAGCTGTTTTTT
CASSMGRALSGELFF
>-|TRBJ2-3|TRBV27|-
TGTGCCAGCAGCACCCTCGGAGGACGCACAGATACGCAGTATTTT
CASSTLGGRTDTQYF
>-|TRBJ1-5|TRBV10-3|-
TGTGCCATCAGTGATCAGGGGAACAATCAGCCCCAGCATTTT
CAISDQGNNQPQHF
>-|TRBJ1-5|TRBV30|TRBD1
TGTGCCTGGAGCTCCGGACAGGGGGCTCAGCCCCAGCATTTT
CAWSSGQGAQPQHF
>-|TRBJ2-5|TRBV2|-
TGTGCCAGCAGTGAAGAGGGGGGCTTGGAGACCCAGTACTTC
CASSEEGGLETQYF
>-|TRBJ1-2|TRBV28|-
TGTGCCAGCAAAGGAGGGGGGGATGGCTACACCTTC
CASKGGGDGYTF
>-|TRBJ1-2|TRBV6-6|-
TGTGCCAGCATTTTCCCGGGACGGAGCTATGACTACACCTTC
CASIFPGRSYDYTF
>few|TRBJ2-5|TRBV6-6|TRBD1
TGTGCCAGCAGTTTCCTGGGACAGGGGGTAGAGACCCAGTACTTC
CASSFLGQGVETQYF
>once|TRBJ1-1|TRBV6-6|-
TGTGCCAGCAGTTTCTCCGTGAACACTGAAGCTTTCTTT
CASSFSVNTEAFF
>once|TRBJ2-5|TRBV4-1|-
TGCGCCAGCAGCCAATACGGAGTTGGGGAGACCCAGTACTTC
CASSQYGVGETQYF
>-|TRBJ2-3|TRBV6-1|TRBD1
TGTGCCAGCAGTGCCCCGACAGGGACCCGCACAGATACGCAGTATTTT
CASSAPTGTRTDTQYF
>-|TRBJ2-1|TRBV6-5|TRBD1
TGTGCCAGCAGTTACGGGACAGGGGGTCATGCTGAGCAGTTCTTC
CASSYGTGGHAEQFF